The 19 T cell receptor beta chains listed next were all sequenced from one sample in a study of T cells after posttransplantation cyclophosphamide. Generated by immunoSEQ multiplex PCR, the TCRdb table keeps only in-frame clones and is missing some. The sample comprises 45,000 or so clones, roughly 93% of which are singletons, and less than 3.5% rests with the top ten. Material for sequencing was PBMCs. These receptors were collected from a woman between 45 and 60 years old in good health and a related stem cell transplant donor.

This clone appeared a few times. This rearrangement joins TRBV2 to TRBJ1-5; no reliable D call. Germline CDR1 and CDR2: SNHLY and FYNNEI. The V end lost 9 bases, the J end lost 4 bases, and 13 bases lay between the germline ends. This CDR3 comprises 13 residues. CDR3 amino acids: CASSVEENQPQHF. The CDR3 DNA follows: TGTGCCAGTTCGGTGGAGGAGAATCAGCCCCAGCATTTT.

A note on this clone: Different DNA sequences within this sample yield the same CDR3. The CDR3 sequence is CASSYGQGNPPLHF. In nucleotides, the CDR3 is TGCGCCAGCAGTTATGGACAGGGAAACCCACCCCTCCACTTT. The chain couples TRBV5-1 to TRBJ1-6; 8 bases are a match to TRBD1. Trimming at V came to 5 bases and at J to 11 bases, leaving 9 bases not matched to a gene. This CDR3 contains 14 residues. Per germline, CDR1 SGHRS and CDR2 YFSETQ. Together with reference TRBV5-1 and TRBJ1-6, the CDR3 gives the full variable domain: KAGVTQTPRYLIKTRGQQVTLSCSPISGHRSVSWYQQTPGQGLQFLFEYFSETQRNKGNFPGRFSGRQFSNSRSEMNVSTLELGDSALYLCASSYGQGNPPLHFGNGTRLTVT.

This chain connects TRBV14 to TRBJ1-1; possibly TRBD1 for D (6 bases). The ends were cut back, 3 bases at V and 9 bases at J, with 14 bases in the middle. Germline loops: CDR1 SGHDN, CDR2 FVKESK. The length of the CDR3 is 13 residues. The CDR3 region has the DNA TGTGCCAGCAGCCAGGGGGCAGGGACCAAAGCTTTCTTT. This codes for CASSQGAGTKAFF. Variable domain in full (rest from reference TRBV14 and TRBJ1-1): EAGVTQFPSHSVIEKGQTVTLRCDPISGHDNLYWYRRVMGKEIKFLLHFVKESKQDESGMPNNRFLAERTGGTYSTLKVQPAELEDSGVYFCASSQGAGTKAFFGQGTRLTVV.

This rearrangement joins TRBV4-1 to TRBJ1-1; D may be TRBD1 (5 bases). CDR1 and CDR2 (germline): MGHRA, YSYEKL. This CDR3 has 16 residues. The germline V and J ends were trimmed by 4 bases and 3 bases, with 18 bases remaining between them. DNA for the CDR3: TGCGCCAGCAGCCCTATAGGCAGGGAAGTGGACACTGAAGCTTTCTTT. Translation: CASSPIGREVDTEAFF.

The V call is TRBV28, the J call TRBJ2-1, with 11 positions matching TRBD2. Germline lookup yields CDR1 MDHEN and CDR2 SYDVKM. CDR3 length: 14 residues. V lost 11 bases to trimming and J lost 3 bases; unmatched junction nucleotides: 6. The CDR3 DNA reads TGTGCCTTAGAGGGGACTAGCGGCTACAATGAGCAGTTCTTC. Translation gives CALEGTSGYNEQFF.

The chain couples TRBV5-4 to TRBJ2-3; a weak D match, TRBD1 (5 bases). V dropped 6 bases and J dropped 0 bases, with 17 bases sitting between them. Per germline, CDR1 SGHNT and CDR2 YYREEE (reference sequence). The length of the CDR3 is 16 residues. In DNA form, the CDR3 reads TGTGCCAGCACCCGAAGAGGACACCTTAGCACAGATACGCAGTATTTT. Its protein is CASTRRGHLSTDTQYF.

The genes are TRBV10-3 and TRBJ1-1; 8 bases match TRBD1. Germline-derived CDR1 and CDR2 are ENHRY and SYGVKD. The CDR3 loop spans 15 amino acids. V dropped 4 bases and J dropped 2; count of bases not matched to a gene: 6. The CDR3 bases are TGTGCCATCAGTGCAGCAGGGACAGGTAACACTGAAGCTTTCTTT. Amino acid sequence: CAISAAGTGNTEAFF.

The chain uses TRBV5-6 and TRBJ1-5; 9 nucleotides match TRBD1. Germline V lookup: CDR1 SGHDT, CDR2 YYEEEE. The CDR3 consists of 18 residues. J lost 2 bases, V lost 1 base, and 10 bases had no gene match. The DNA of the CDR3 is TGTGCCAGCAGCTTGCGGGGGGGGGACAGGGTACGCAATCAGCCCCAGCATTTT. Translated: CASSLRGGDRVRNQPQHF.

This clone has just a few counts. The chain employs TRBV6-5 and TRBJ2-7, with D possibly TRBD1 on 5 matching bases. CDR3 size: 14 residues. CDR1 is MNHEY, CDR2 SVGAGI, per germline. Trimming took off 2 bases at V and 3 bases at J, with 11 bases between the two ends. CDR3 sequence reads: CASSYRAGYYEQYF. CDR3 nucleotide sequence: TGTGCCAGCAGTTACCGGGCAGGGTACTACGAGCAGTACTTC.

V gene TRBV30 combines with J gene TRBJ1-4, with TRBD1 matching 7 bases. The V gene's germline CDR1 is GTSNPN and CDR2 SVGIG (reference sequence). V was pared by 6 bases and J by 4 bases, with 5 bases of the junction left unmatched. The CDR3 extends over 13 amino acids. This CDR3 reads CACGDSVNEKLFF. The CDR3 DNA follows: TGTGCCTGCGGGGACAGCGTTAATGAAAAACTGTTTTTT.

The chain employs TRBV7-8 and TRBJ2-7, with D hard to call. Germline lookup yields CDR1 SGHVS and CDR2 FQNEAQ. CDR3 length equals 11 residues. V lost 4 bases to trimming and J lost 7 bases, with 8 bases between them. Here the CDR3 reads CASSWSGEQYF. The CDR3 DNA reads as TGTGCCAGCAGCTGGAGTGGGGAGCAGTACTTC.

This clone was counted only a few times. The genes are TRBV7-9 and TRBJ1-2, with a possible D match to TRBD1 (6 bases). The V and J ends lost 5 bases and 2 bases respectively, with 12 bases between them. This CDR3 is 14 amino acids long. Germline lookup yields CDR1 SEHNR and CDR2 FQNEAQ (reference sequence). DNA for the CDR3: TGTGCCAGCAGCCCTGGACAGAGGAACTATGGCTACACCTTC. Protein sequence: CASSPGQRNYGYTF. The complete variable domain, with remaining parts taken from reference TRBV7-9 and TRBJ1-2, reads DTGVSQNPRHKITKRGQNVTFRCDPISEHNRLYWYRQTLGQGPEFLTYFQNEAQLEKSRLLSDRFSAERPKGSFSTLEIQRTEQGDSAMYLCASSPGQRNYGYTFGSGTRLTVV.

The table lists this clone with a count of one. The V gene is TRBV19, the J gene TRBJ1-1; D is uncertain. Germline V lookup: CDR1 LNHDA, CDR2 SQIVND (reference sequence). V lost 3 bases and J 1 base, leaving 9 bases between the germline ends. The CDR3 sequence is 14 residues long. The CDR3: CASSMSDGNTEAFF. CDR3 DNA: TGTGCCAGTAGTATGTCAGATGGGAACACTGAAGCTTTCTTT. Full variable domain (outside the CDR3, taken from reference TRBV19 and TRBJ1-1): DGGITQSPKYLFRKEGQNVTLSCEQNLNHDAMYWYRQDPGQGLRLIYYSQIVNDFQKGDIAEGYSVSREKKESFPLTVTSAQKNPTAFYLCASSMSDGNTEAFFGQGTRLTVV.

This chain uses TRBV5-1 with TRBJ1-6; TRBD1 matches at 9 bases. Germline trimming cut 4 bases from V and 8 bases from J; bases unmatched to any gene: 4. The germline gives CDR1 SGHRS, CDR2 YFSETQ. This CDR3 spans 14 amino acids. Here the CDR3 DNA reads TGCGCCAGCAGCCGTACAGGGGGCCATTCACCCCTCCACTTT. Its protein is CASSRTGGHSPLHF.

This clone was recorded a few times. The CDR3 coding sequence is TGTGCCAGCAGTCCCGACAGAACCTATGGCTACACCTTC. Protein sequence: CASSPDRTYGYTF. The rearrangement joins TRBV6-6 to TRBJ1-2; TRBD1 might be the D (5 bases). The CDR3 runs 13 residues. CDR1 is MNHNY, CDR2 SVGAGI, per germline (reference sequence). Trimming removed 5 bases at V and 4 bases at J, with 11 bases between.

The genes are TRBV12-5 and TRBJ1-1; TRBD1 agrees at 9 bases. The CDR3 is 14 residues long. The germline V gene has CDR1 LGHNT and CDR2 FRNRAP. Losses at the gene ends were 6 bases for V and 4 bases for J; bases not matched to a gene: 6. CDR3 sequence reads: CASGSGTGSTEAFF. CDR3 DNA: TGTGCTAGTGGCTCCGGGACAGGGTCCACTGAAGCTTTCTTT.

The V call is TRBV9, the J call TRBJ1-4, with a possible D match to TRBD1 (6 bases). The CDR3 contains 16 residues. V lost 7 bases, J lost 10 bases, and 26 bases lay in between. CDR1 and CDR2 (germline): SGDLS, YYNGEE. The CDR3 region is CASHPGGGDALGKLFF. The CDR3 bases are TGTGCCAGCCACCCGGGGGGGGGCGACGCTCTCGGAAAACTGTTTTTT.

The chain is built from TRBV5-1 and TRBJ1-6, with TRBD1 matching 8 bases. J was trimmed by 5 bases and V by 6 bases; bases with no gene match: 1. CDR1 and CDR2 from the germline V gene are SGHRS and YFSETQ. This CDR3 contains 13 residues. The CDR3 loop reads CASKDRDNSPLHF. In DNA, the CDR3 is TGCGCCAGCAAGGACAGGGATAATTCACCCCTCCACTTT.

This chain links TRBV7-8 with TRBJ1-4; tentative D call: TRBD1 (5 bases). Germline V CDR1 and CDR2: SGHVS, FQNEAQ. There are 12 residues in the CDR3. V was cut by 3 bases and J by 8 bases, with 7 bases left in between. CDR3 coding DNA: TGTGCCAGCAGCTTCGACAGAGAAAAACTGTTTTTT. This sequence encodes CASSFDREKLFF.